This T cell receptor (beta chain) was sequenced for a study of cytomegalovirus exposure and HLA in healthy donors. Across the whole study: The approximately 670 first-cohort repertoires and the roughly 120 validation repertoires shared the same platform, a later analysis reported.

The CDR3 loop spans 14 amino acids. Trimming cost V 3 bases and J 2 bases, with 12 bases left between them. Per the germline V gene, CDR1 is GTSNPN and CDR2 is SVGIG (reference sequence). Profiling relied on immunoSEQ multiplex PCR, and the TCRdb table lists in-frame clones only, not all of them. Of 110,000 to 150,000 clones listed, approximately 93% were seen once; the top ten hold about 0.7%. The receptor was isolated from a man between 18 and 29 years old in good health and CMV-seronegative. The sample taken for sequencing was PBMCs. The chain employs TRBV30 and TRBJ2-3, with D maybe TRBD2 (5 bases). The CDR3 here is CAWRRTGFTDTQYF. CDR3 nucleotide sequence: TGTGCCTGGAGAAGGACGGGATTCACAGATACGCAGTATTTT.